The entry below gives a single T cell receptor beta chain sequence along with its context. One junction end disagrees with the germline gene, perhaps due to a read error. CDR3 length: 13 residues. Germline V gene sequence: CDR1 SNHLY, CDR2 FYNNEI. An input of roughly 0.45 to 1 ug of RNA was subjected to reverse transcription using random hexamers. The amplification used immunoSEQ multiplex PCR on TCR beta CDR3; it spanned 54 Vbeta and 13 Jbeta. TCRdb reanalysed the immunoSEQ multiplex PCR reads using MiXCR and keeps one entry per CDR3 protein. Of over 350,000 distinct CDR3 sequences listed, 85% were seen once; the top ten hold under 0.15%. The sample is drawn from a study of CD8 T cells in Susac syndrome. High-throughput TCR beta sequencing covered peripheral CD8+ and CD4+ T cells. Control patients had untreated stable or active relapsing-remitting multiple sclerosis by revised McDonald criteria. FACS was used to enrich TEMRA cells, whereas the CD8+ and CD4+ T cells were obtained by negative isolation.

This rearrangement joins TRBV2 to TRBJ2-3; no clear D. This receptor was identified in a human donor with multiple sclerosis. What was sequenced was CD8+ T cells from PBMCs. The CDR3 DNA sequence: TGTGCCAGCAATGAATTGGGAACAGATACGCAGTATTTT. Encoded protein: CASNELGTDTQYF.